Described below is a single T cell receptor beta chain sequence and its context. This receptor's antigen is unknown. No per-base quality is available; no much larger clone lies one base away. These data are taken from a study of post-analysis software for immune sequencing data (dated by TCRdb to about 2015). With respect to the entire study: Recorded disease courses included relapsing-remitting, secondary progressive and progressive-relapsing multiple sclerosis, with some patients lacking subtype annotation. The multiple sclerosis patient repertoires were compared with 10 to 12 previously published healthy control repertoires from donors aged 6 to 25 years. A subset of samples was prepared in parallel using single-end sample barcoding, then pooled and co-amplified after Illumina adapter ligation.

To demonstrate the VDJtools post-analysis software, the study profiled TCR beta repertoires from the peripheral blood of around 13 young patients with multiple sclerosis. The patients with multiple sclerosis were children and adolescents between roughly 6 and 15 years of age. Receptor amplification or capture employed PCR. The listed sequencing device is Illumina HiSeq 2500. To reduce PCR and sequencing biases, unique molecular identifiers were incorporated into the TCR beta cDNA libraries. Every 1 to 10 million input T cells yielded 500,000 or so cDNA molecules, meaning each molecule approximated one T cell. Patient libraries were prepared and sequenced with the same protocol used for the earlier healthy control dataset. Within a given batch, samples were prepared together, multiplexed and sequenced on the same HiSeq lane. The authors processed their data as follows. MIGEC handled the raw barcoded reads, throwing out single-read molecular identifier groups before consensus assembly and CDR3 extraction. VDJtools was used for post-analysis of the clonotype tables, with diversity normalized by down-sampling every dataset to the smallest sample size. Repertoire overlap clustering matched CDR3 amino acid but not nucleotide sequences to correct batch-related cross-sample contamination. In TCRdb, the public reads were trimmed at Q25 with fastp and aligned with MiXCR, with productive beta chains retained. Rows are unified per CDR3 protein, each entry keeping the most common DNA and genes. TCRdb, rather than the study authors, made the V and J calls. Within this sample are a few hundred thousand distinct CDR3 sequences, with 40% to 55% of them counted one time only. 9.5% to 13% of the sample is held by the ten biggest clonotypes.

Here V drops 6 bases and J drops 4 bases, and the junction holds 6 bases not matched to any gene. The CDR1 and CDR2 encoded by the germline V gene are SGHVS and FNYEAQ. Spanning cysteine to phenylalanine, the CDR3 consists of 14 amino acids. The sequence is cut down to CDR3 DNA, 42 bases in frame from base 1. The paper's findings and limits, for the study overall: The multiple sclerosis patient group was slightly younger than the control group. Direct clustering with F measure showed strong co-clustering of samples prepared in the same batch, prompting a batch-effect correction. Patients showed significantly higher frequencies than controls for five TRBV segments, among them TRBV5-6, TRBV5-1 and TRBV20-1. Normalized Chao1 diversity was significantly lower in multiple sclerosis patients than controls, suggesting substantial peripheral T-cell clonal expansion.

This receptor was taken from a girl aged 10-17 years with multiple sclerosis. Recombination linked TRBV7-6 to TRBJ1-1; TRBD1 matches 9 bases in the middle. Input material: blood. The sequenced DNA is TGTGCCAGCAGTCCGGGGACAGGGCGCACTGAAGCTTTCTTT. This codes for CASSPGTGRTEAFF.